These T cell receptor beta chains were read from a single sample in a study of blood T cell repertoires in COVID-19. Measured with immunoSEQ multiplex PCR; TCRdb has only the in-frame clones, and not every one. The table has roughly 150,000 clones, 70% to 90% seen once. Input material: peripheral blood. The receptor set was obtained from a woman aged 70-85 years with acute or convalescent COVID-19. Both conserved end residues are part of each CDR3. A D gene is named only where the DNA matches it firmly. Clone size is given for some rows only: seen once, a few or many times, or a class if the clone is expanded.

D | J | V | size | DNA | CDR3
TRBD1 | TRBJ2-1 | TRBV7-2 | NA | TGTGCCAGCAGAGGACAGGGGTCCTTCCCCTTCTCCCGCAATGAGCAGTTCTTC | CASRGQGSFPFSRNEQFF
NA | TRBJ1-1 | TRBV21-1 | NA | TGTGCCAGCAGCGCCCAACAGGGGGGGGACACTGAAGCTTTCTTT | CASSAQQGGDTEAFF
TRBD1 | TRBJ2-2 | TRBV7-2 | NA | TGTGCCAGCAGCTCGGCCGGGACAGTGAACACCGGGGAGCTGTTTTTT | CASSSAGTVNTGELFF
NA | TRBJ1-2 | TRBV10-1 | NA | TGCGCCAGCAGTGAGCAGGCTAACTATGGCTACACCTTC | CASSEQANYGYTF
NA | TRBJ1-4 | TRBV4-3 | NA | TGCGCCAGCAGCCAAGATTTCAGGGTGAATGAAAAACTGTTTTTT | CASSQDFRVNEKLFF
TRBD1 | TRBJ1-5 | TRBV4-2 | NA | TGTGCCAGCAGCCAAGCCCCAGGGGGTAATCAGCCCCAGCATTTT | CASSQAPGGNQPQHF
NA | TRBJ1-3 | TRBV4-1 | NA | TGCGCCAGCAGCCACCCGACAGGAGACAATCGAAACACCATATATTTT | CASSHPTGDNRNTIYF
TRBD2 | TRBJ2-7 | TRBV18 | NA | TGTGCCAGCTCACCGTCGGGGGGGTACGAGCAGTACTTC | CASSPSGGYEQYF
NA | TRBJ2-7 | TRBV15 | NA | TGTGCCACCAGTGACGGGACTGGCCTCTACGAGCAGTACTTC | CATSDGTGLYEQYF
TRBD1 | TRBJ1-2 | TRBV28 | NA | TGTGCCAGCAGTCAAGGACAGGGGGTTGGCTACACCTTC | CASSQGQGVGYTF
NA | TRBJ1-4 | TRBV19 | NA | TGTGCCAGTAGTATTGACAGAGTTGCAACTAATGAAAAACTGTTTTTT | CASSIDRVATNEKLFF
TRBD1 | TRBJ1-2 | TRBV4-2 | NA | TGTGCCAGCAGCCAAAGACAGGGTTCAGGCTATGGCTACACCTTC | CASSQRQGSGYGYTF
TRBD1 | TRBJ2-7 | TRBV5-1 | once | TGCGCCAGCAGCTTAGAAGGGGACAGGTACGAGCAGTACTTC | CASSLEGDRYEQYF
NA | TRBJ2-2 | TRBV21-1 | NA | TGTGCCAGCAGCATACGACTAGCGGGAGTGGTCGCGAACACCGGGGAGCTGTTTTTT | CASSIRLAGVVANTGELFF
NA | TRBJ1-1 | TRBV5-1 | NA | TGCGCCAGCAGCCAATCGCAAGGGGGAGCTTTCTTT | CASSQSQGGAFF
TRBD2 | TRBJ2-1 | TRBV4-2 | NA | TGTGCCAGCAGCCACGGGACTAGCGGCAATGAGCAGTTCTTC | CASSHGTSGNEQFF
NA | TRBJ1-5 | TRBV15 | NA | TGTGCCACCAGCAGAGATCTAGGTAGCAATCAGCCCCAGCATTTT | CATSRDLGSNQPQHF
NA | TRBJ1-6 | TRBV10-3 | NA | TGTGCCATCAGTGATCCCATGACAGGTTTGGCCCTCCACTTT | CAISDPMTGLALHF
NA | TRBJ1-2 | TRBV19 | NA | TGTGCCAGCCGCCCCAAGGACGGAGGTTATGGCTACACCTTC | CASRPKDGGYGYTF
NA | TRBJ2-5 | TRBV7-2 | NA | TGTGCCAGCAGCTTAACTTCAGGGGGGAACCAAGAGACCCAGTACTTC | CASSLTSGGNQETQYF
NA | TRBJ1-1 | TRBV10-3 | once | TGTGCCACCGGGGGGGCCCAAATGAACACTGAAGCTTTCTTT | CATGGAQMNTEAFF
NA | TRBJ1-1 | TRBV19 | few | TGTGCCAGTAGTATTTCCCTCGACAAGAACACTGAAGCTTTCTTT | CASSISLDKNTEAFF
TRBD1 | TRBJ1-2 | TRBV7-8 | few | TGTGCCAGCAGCGGAGGACAGGGAAACTATGGCTACACCTTC | CASSGGQGNYGYTF
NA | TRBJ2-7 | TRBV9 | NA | TGTGCCAGCAGCGTAGGTGACGAGCGGACCTACGAGCAGTACTTC | CASSVGDERTYEQYF
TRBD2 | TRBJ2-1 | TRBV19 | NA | TGTGCCAGTCGGCCTAGCGGGGGGGCGCACAATGAGCAGTTCTTC | CASRPSGGAHNEQFF
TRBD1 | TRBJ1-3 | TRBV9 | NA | TGTGCCAGCAGCGGGGGACAGGGTTCTGGAAACACCATATATTTT | CASSGGQGSGNTIYF
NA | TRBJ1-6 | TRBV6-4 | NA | TGTGCCAGCAGTGAGGGGACTAGAAATTCACCCCTCCACTTT | CASSEGTRNSPLHF
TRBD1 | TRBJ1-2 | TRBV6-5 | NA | TGTGCCAGCAGTTACGCAAACAGGGGTGGCTACACCTTC | CASSYANRGGYTF
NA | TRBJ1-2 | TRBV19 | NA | TGTGCCAGTAGTACATCCTCGGGGGGATATTATGGCTACACCTTC | CASSTSSGGYYGYTF
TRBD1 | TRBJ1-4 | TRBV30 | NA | TGTGCCTGGAGCCAAGGCGGGACAGGGGGTTTATACGGGGGAGAAAAACTGTTTTTT | CAWSQGGTGGLYGGEKLFF
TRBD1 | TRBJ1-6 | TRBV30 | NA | TGTGCCTGGAGTCCGCGCGGGACAGGGGGTTCACCCCTCCACTTT | CAWSPRGTGGSPLHF
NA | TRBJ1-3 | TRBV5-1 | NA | TGCGCCAGCAGCTTGGATCCGTTGGGGAGCTCTGGAAACACCATATATTTT | CASSLDPLGSSGNTIYF
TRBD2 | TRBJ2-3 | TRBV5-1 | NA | TGCGCCAGCAGCTCGCGGACTAGCGGTAGCACAGATACGCAGTATTTT | CASSSRTSGSTDTQYF